These 30 T cell receptor beta chains share one sample of origin, sequenced in a study of CXCR3-negative and CXCR3-positive naive CD8 T cells. Carrying UMI labels, the TRB cDNA libraries were prepared through 5' RACE. TCRdb re-called the 5' RACE reads; one entry per CDR3 protein, DNA not given. The sample has 90,000 to 95,000 distinct CDR3 sequences, and its top ten clones hold about 1.5%. Sample: naive CXCR3- CD8+ T cells from blood. Described subset: CD45RO-CCR7+CD27+CD95- naive CD8+ T cells lacking CXCR3 (TNR3-). The receptors were sampled from a human donor in good health. Some clones in this sample may be carry-over from other donors' samples.

The rearrangement uses TRBV21-1 and TRBJ2-5; without DNA, the TCRdb call of TRBD2 cannot be checked. TRBV21-1 represents a pseudogene. The CDR3 length is 14 residues. Here the CDR3 reads CASSKVGTSGTQYF.

This sequence joins TRBV4-1 and TRBJ1-1; TCRdb's D call, TRBD1, is unchecked because there is no DNA. Germline loops: CDR1 MGHRA, CDR2 YSYEKL. The CDR3 loop spans 17 amino acids. CDR3 sequence: CASSQAPGQGLNTEAFF.

The chain uses TRBV29-1 and TRBJ1-2. The CDR3 runs to 12 residues. Germline values: CDR1 SQVTM, CDR2 ANQGSEA. The CDR3 is CSVRIPVYGYTF.

The chain uses TRBV7-2 and TRBJ2-5; the D gene TCRdb calls, TRBD2, cannot be checked with no DNA. The CDR3 loop spans 15 amino acids. Germline CDR1 and CDR2: SGHTA and FQGNSA. CDR3 protein: CASSLHLTSGETQYF.

The CDR3 reads CASSSPSGGNYEQYF. The chain is built from TRBV5-6 and TRBJ2-7; TCRdb's assignment of TRBD2 cannot be checked, as there is no DNA. This CDR3 region has 15 residues. Germline CDR1 is SGHDT and CDR2 is YYEEEE.

V and J are TRBV13 and TRBJ1-1. Germline-derived CDR1 and CDR2 are PRHDT and FYEKMQ (reference sequence). This CDR3 comprises 12 residues. The CDR3 loop is CASSFVGTEAFF.

The chain recombines TRBV4-1 with TRBJ2-7; TCRdb picks TRBD2, but there is no DNA to check that call. Looked up from germline, CDR1 is MGHRA and CDR2 is YSYEKL. This CDR3 spans 15 amino acids. CDR3 sequence: CASSKRVQRESEQYF.

This chain links TRBV9 with TRBJ2-7. Looked up from germline, CDR1 is SGDLS and CDR2 is YYNGEE. This CDR3 has 13 residues. The CDR3 protein is CASSVDGSYEQYF.

The genes are TRBV28 and TRBJ2-5; absent DNA, TCRdb's TRBD2 call cannot be checked. The CDR3 totals 14 residues. The germline gives CDR1 MDHEN, CDR2 SYDVKM. CDR3: CASNSPTAEETQYF. Looking up the rest from reference TRBV28 and TRBJ2-5 gives the full variable domain: DVKVTQSSRYLVKRTGEKVFLECVQDMDHENMFWYRQDPGLGLRLIYFSYDVKMKEKGDIPEGYSVSREKKERFSLILESASTNQTSMYLCASNSPTAEETQYFGPGTRLLVL.

The chain joins TRBV7-9 to TRBJ2-1; TCRdb names TRBD1, which stays unverified in the absence of DNA. The CDR3 spans 14 residues. Germline CDR1 reads SEHNR; CDR2 reads FQNEAQ (reference sequence). The chain's CDR3 is CASSSDRGVPSEFF.

The rearrangement uses TRBV6-2 or TRBV6-3 and TRBJ1-2; TCRdb's D gene call, TRBD1, goes unchecked for lack of DNA. Germline V gene lookup returns CDR1 MNHEY and CDR2 SVGEGT. This CDR3 region has 18 residues. The CDR3 loop reads CASSYRLDKAEPDYGYTF.

The CDR3 sequence: CASSGIPPGGITLSSYNEQFF. The chain combines TRBV25-1 with TRBJ2-1; TCRdb's D call, TRBD1, is unchecked because there is no DNA. There are 21 residues in the CDR3. Germline CDR1 and CDR2: MGHDK and SYGVNS. Full variable domain (rest looked up from reference TRBV25-1 and TRBJ2-1): EADIYQTPRYLVIGTGKKITLECSQTMGHDKMYWYQQDPGMELHLIHYSYGVNSTEKGDLSSESTVSRIRTEHFPLTLESARPSHTSQYLCASSGIPPGGITLSSYNEQFFGPGTRLTVL.

This sequence joins TRBV9 and TRBJ2-5; TCRdb gives TRBD2 as the D gene, but with no DNA this cannot be confirmed. Germline V lookup: CDR1 SGDLS, CDR2 YYNGEE. This CDR3 is built from 16 residues. The CDR3 region is CASSAGLAGGAETQYF.

The rearrangement links TRBV20-1 to TRBJ1-2; TCRdb gives TRBD1 as the D gene, but with no DNA this cannot be confirmed. The CDR3 runs to 17 residues. CDR1 and CDR2 (germline): DFQATT, SNEGSKA (reference sequence). The CDR3 sequence is CSASPTGGYMPVHGYTF.

The V call is TRBV6-2 or TRBV6-3, the J call TRBJ1-1. Per germline, CDR1 MNHEY and CDR2 SVGEGT. This CDR3 is 15 amino acids long. The CDR3 here is CASSYGDFENTEAFF.

The chain carries TRBV10-3 and TRBJ1-1; TCRdb returns TRBD1, unconfirmable since there is no DNA. From germline, CDR1 is ENHRY and CDR2 SYGVKD. CDR3 size: 11 residues. CDR3 residues: CAISGISGAFF.

The rearrangement links TRBV28 to TRBJ2-7; TCRdb returns TRBD1, unconfirmable since there is no DNA. Germline loops: CDR1 MDHEN, CDR2 SYDVKM. The CDR3 spans 15 residues. The CDR3 reads CASSLPPRGKHEQYF.

CDR3 region: CASSIWTGSYEQYF. V is TRBV14 and J is TRBJ2-7; absent DNA, TCRdb's TRBD1 call cannot be checked. Germline V CDR1 and CDR2: SGHDN, FVKESK. The CDR3 is 14 residues long.

The CDR3 spells CASSPGAGGFAGYTF. The chain has TRBV7-2 and TRBJ1-2; TCRdb reports TRBD1, a call that lacks DNA to check it against. This CDR3 spans 15 amino acids. Germline V gene data show CDR1 as SGHTA and CDR2 as FQGNSA.

The chain couples TRBV7-8 to TRBJ1-5. Germline V CDR1 and CDR2: SGHVS, FQNEAQ. The CDR3 contains 16 residues. The CDR3 reads CASSLDRRPGNQPQHF. Variable domain in full (rest from reference TRBV7-8 and TRBJ1-5): GAGVSQSPRYKVAKRGQDVALRCDPISGHVSLFWYQQALGQGPEFLTYFQNEAQLDKSGLPSDRFFAERPEGSVSTLKIQRTQQEDSAVYLCASSLDRRPGNQPQHFGDGTRLSIL.

The genes are TRBV21-1 and TRBJ2-1; TCRdb's D gene call, TRBD2, goes unchecked for lack of DNA. TRBV21-1 is labeled a pseudogene. This CDR3 is 16 amino acids long. This chain's CDR3 is CASSNRREGSYNEQFF.

This rearrangement joins TRBV10-3 to TRBJ2-3; there is no DNA to check the TCRdb D call of TRBD2. Germline CDR1 and CDR2: ENHRY and SYGVKD. This CDR3 contains 12 residues. The CDR3 sequence: CAISEERDTQYF.

This sequence joins TRBV11-3 and TRBJ2-2; TCRdb's D call of TRBD1 is untestable without DNA. There are 15 residues in the CDR3. Germline V gene data show CDR1 as SGHNT and CDR2 as YENEEA. CDR3 sequence: CASSRDRGGTGELFF.

The chain employs TRBV28 and TRBJ2-1; TCRdb reports TRBD1, a call that lacks DNA to check it against. The CDR3 has 15 residues. Germline loops: CDR1 MDHEN, CDR2 SYDVKM. The CDR3 spells CASSISARTYNEQFF.

This chain uses TRBV20-1 with TRBJ2-7. CDR3 size: 13 residues. CDR1 is DFQATT and CDR2 is SNEGSKA in the germline V gene (reference sequence). This CDR3 reads CSARVAGSYEQYF.

V usage is TRBV9 and J usage is TRBJ2-7; the D gene TCRdb calls, TRBD1, cannot be checked with no DNA. CDR3 size: 17 residues. The germline gives CDR1 SGDLS, CDR2 YYNGEE. CDR3 amino acids: CVSSVSSHGGLSYEQYF.

The chain is built from TRBV28 and TRBJ2-7; TCRdb outputs TRBD1, but without DNA this stays unchecked. This CDR3 has 18 amino acids. Germline V gene lookup returns CDR1 MDHEN and CDR2 SYDVKM. The CDR3 sequence is CASSTQFPARDRAYEQYF. The full variable domain, with the rest looked up from reference TRBV28 and TRBJ2-7, is DVKVTQSSRYLVKRTGEKVFLECVQDMDHENMFWYRQDPGLGLRLIYFSYDVKMKEKGDIPEGYSVSREKKERFSLILESASTNQTSMYLCASSTQFPARDRAYEQYFGPGTRLTVT.

This chain links TRBV2 with TRBJ2-6; TCRdb indicates TRBD1, and absent DNA this call remains unverified. This CDR3 contains 16 residues. CDR1 is SNHLY and CDR2 is FYNNEI in the germline V gene. This CDR3 reads CASRGTGEAGANVLTF.

This chain connects TRBV27 to TRBJ2-1; TCRdb picks TRBD1, but there is no DNA to check that call. The CDR3 has 13 amino acids. CDR1 and CDR2 (germline): MNHEY, SMNVEV (reference sequence). The CDR3 here is CASSFRGAYEQFF.

The rearrangement links TRBV5-4 to TRBJ2-3; the TRBD1 assignment by TCRdb is unverifiable without DNA. The CDR3 is 15 amino acids. The germline V gene has CDR1 SGHNT and CDR2 YYREEE (reference sequence). CDR3 sequence: CASSLEAADTDTQYF.